The 18 T cell receptor beta chains listed next were all sequenced from one sample in a study of T cell repertoires in cytomegalovirus infection. Via MiXCR, TCRdb re-called the reads, giving one row per CDR3 protein. The sample carries approximately 730,000 distinct CDR3 sequences, approximately 33% recorded once. These receptors' antigens are unknown. Sequenced material: cultured PBMCs, taken from culture after CMV antigen stimulation. The origin of the receptors is a human donor in good health (CMV status not recorded). Some clones in this sample may be carry-over from other donors' samples.

With respect to this clonotype: One end of the junction is discordant with germline, which a read error may explain. V gene TRBV12-3 or TRBV12-4 combines with J gene TRBJ1-1; D might be TRBD1 (6 bases). The CDR3 spans 14 residues. CDR3 sequence: CASSTTGTSTEALF. CDR3 nucleotide sequence: TGTGCCAGCAGTACAACAGGGACCTCCACTGAAGCTTTGTTT.

J is TRBJ1-1 and V is TRBV11-2; tentative D call: TRBD1 (6 bases). Germline lookup yields CDR1 SGHAT and CDR2 FQNNGV. This CDR3 region has 14 residues. The ends were cut back, 8 bases at V and 5 bases at J, with 18 bases in the middle. The CDR3 is CASSRRGAQTEAFF. Written as DNA, the CDR3 is TGTGCCAGCTCCAGGCGGGGGGCGCAGACTGAAGCTTTCTTT.

Ten or more counts support this clonotype. The chain combines TRBV7-6 with TRBJ1-6, with TRBD1 as a possible D gene (6 bases). The CDR3 totals 15 residues. V shed 4 bases and J shed 4 bases, with 11 bases lying between them. Germline V gives CDR1 SGHVS, CDR2 FNYEAQ. In DNA, the CDR3 is TGTGCCAGCAGCTCAGGACAGAAGTATAATTCACCCCTCCACTTT. Its translation: CASSSGQKYNSPLHF.

This clonotype was observed a handful of times. This chain links TRBV27 with TRBJ2-7; perhaps TRBD2 as D (5 bases). Germline CDR1 reads MNHEY; CDR2 reads SMNVEV (reference sequence). Trimming took 3 bases from V and 4 from J, leaving 16 bases between them. This CDR3 region has 15 residues. The CDR3 DNA sequence: TGTGCCAGCAGTTTGCGGGCAGGTTTGGGGTACGAGCAGTACTTC. This codes for CASSLRAGLGYEQYF.

This clonotype was seen more than once but under ten times. This chain links TRBV7-9 with TRBJ1-4, with D perhaps matching TRBD1 (6 bases). V lost 5 bases and J 7 bases, leaving 14 bases between the germline ends. The CDR3 spans 14 residues. The germline CDR1 and CDR2 sequences are SEHNR and FQNEAQ (reference sequence). Here the CDR3 reads CASSPGVGLEKLFF. The CDR3 nucleotides are TGTGCCAGCAGCCCAGGGGTCGGGCTTGAAAAACTGTTTTTT.

This clonotype appeared a few times. The V gene is TRBV15, the J gene TRBJ2-7, with D unresolved. The CDR3 totals 15 residues. The germline V gene has CDR1 LNHNV and CDR2 YYDKDF (reference sequence). Trimming removed 3 bases from V and 3 bases from J, with 15 bases in between. In DNA form, the CDR3 reads TGTGCCACCAGCAGTTCCTTGGGCCTAAGCTACGAGCAGTACTTC. Its protein is CATSSSLGLSYEQYF.

This clonotype has more than one count but fewer than ten. The chain has TRBV6-2 or TRBV6-3 and TRBJ2-7; a possible D gene is TRBD2 (6 bases). V was pared by 3 bases and J by 2 bases, with 11 bases between. The CDR3 runs 14 residues. Germline CDR1 reads MNHEY; CDR2 reads SVGEGT. The CDR3 loop reads CASSYLDYPYEQYF. The CDR3 coding sequence is TGTGCCAGCAGTTATTTGGACTACCCCTACGAGCAGTACTTC.

Concerning this clonotype: One end of the junction does not line up with germline, which may come from a read error. CDR3 bases: TGCGTCAGCAGCCTACTAGGGGGTAACACTGAAGCTTTCTTT. Amino acids: CVSSLLGGNTEAFF. The rearrangement uses TRBV4-3 and TRBJ1-1, with D maybe TRBD1 (6 bases). CDR3 size: 14 residues. CDR1 is LGHNA, CDR2 YSLEER, per germline.

The genes are TRBV6-2 or TRBV6-3 and TRBJ2-7; no reliable D call. The CDR3 is made up of 14 amino acids. The germline V and J ends were trimmed by 2 bases and 2 bases, with 10 bases remaining between them. CDR1 and CDR2 (germline): MNHEY, SVGEGT. DNA for the CDR3: TGTGCCAGCAGTTACAAGGGATGGGCCTACGAGCAGTACTTC. Translating gives CASSYKGWAYEQYF.

The chain employs TRBV11-2 and TRBJ2-3, with D possibly being TRBD1 (6 bases). Germline CDR1 reads SGHAT; CDR2 reads FQNNGV. The CDR3 runs 15 residues. The V end lost 2 bases, the J end lost 4 bases, and 13 bases lay between the germline ends. The CDR3 nucleotides are TGTGCCAGCAGCTTAACGAGGGGGTTCGCAGATACGCAGTATTTT. Translating gives CASSLTRGFADTQYF.

The V gene is TRBV27, the J gene TRBJ2-5, with 9 nucleotides matching TRBD1. J lost 2 bases, V lost 0 bases, and 7 bases had no gene match. This CDR3 comprises 17 residues. CDR1 and CDR2 from the germline V gene are MNHEY and SMNVEV (reference sequence). The CDR3 DNA is TGTGCCAGCAGTTTATCTCGACCTGACAGGGGGCAAGAGACCCAGTACTTC. It codes for CASSLSRPDRGQETQYF.

This clonotype has a count of ten or more. The chain couples TRBV7-2 to TRBJ2-5; no clear D gene. Germline V CDR1 and CDR2: SGHTA, FQGNSA. Deletions cut 3 bases from V and 5 bases from J, with 10 bases between. The CDR3 extends over 13 amino acids. Here the CDR3 DNA reads TGTGCCAGCAGCTTTGGACCCAGGGAGACCCAGTACTTC. This encodes CASSFGPRETQYF.

The V call is TRBV4-1, the J call TRBJ1-2; D might be TRBD1 (6 bases). V gave up 2 bases and J gave up 8 bases, with 18 bases separating them. Per the germline V gene, CDR1 is MGHRA and CDR2 is YSYEKL. The CDR3 has 15 residues. This CDR3 reads CASSQLGTSGWGYTF. The CDR3 nucleotides read TGCGCCAGCAGCCAACTTGGGACATCCGGGTGGGGCTACACCTTC.

The chain has TRBV23-1 and TRBJ2-5, with D possibly TRBD2 on 5 matching bases. TRBV23-1 is filed as an ORF, its function uncertain. The germline V and J ends were trimmed by 8 bases and 5 bases, with 12 bases remaining between them. The CDR3 extends over 12 amino acids. CDR3 sequence (DNA): TGCGCCAGCCCGCGGTGGGAGGAGACCCAGTACTTC. The encoded protein is CASPRWEETQYF.

The chain joins TRBV19 to TRBJ2-1; a weak D match, TRBD2 (5 bases). This CDR3 has 15 residues. Germline V gene data show CDR1 as LNHDA and CDR2 as SQIVND (reference sequence). The V and J ends lost 7 bases and 0 bases respectively, with 13 bases between them. CDR3 sequence (DNA): TGTGCCAGTAAGAGCGGATTAAGCTCCTACAATGAGCAGTTCTTC. This sequence encodes CASKSGLSSYNEQFF.

This clonotype was counted only a few times. This chain links TRBV4-1 with TRBJ1-1, with no clear D. V was trimmed by 4 bases and J by 3 bases, leaving 21 bases between them. This CDR3 region has 17 residues. Germline V gives CDR1 MGHRA, CDR2 YSYEKL. The CDR3 DNA follows: TGCGCCAGCAGCCTTTTTTTTCTTGGGCTCCGTTACACTGAAGCTTTCTTT. This translates into CASSLFFLGLRYTEAFF.

Many counts were recorded for this clonotype. The gene calls are TRBV7-8 and TRBJ2-2, with D perhaps TRBD1 (5 bases). Trimming left V 2 bases short and J 2 bases short, with 6 bases between. The CDR3 has 14 residues. From germline, CDR1 is SGHVS and CDR2 FQNEAQ. CDR3 sequence (DNA): TGTGCCAGCAGCTTACAGGGAAACACCGGGGAGCTGTTTTTT. Its translation is CASSLQGNTGELFF.

This clonotype has just a few counts. The chain carries TRBV7-6 and TRBJ2-3; perhaps TRBD2 as D (5 bases). CDR3 length equals 14 residues. Germline V gene sequence: CDR1 SGHVS, CDR2 FNYEAQ. Trimming pared 5 bases from V and 3 bases from J, leaving 12 bases between. The CDR3 coding sequence is TGTGCCAGCAGCCCGCGGACTCGTACAGATACGCAGTATTTT. As protein: CASSPRTRTDTQYF. Complete variable domain (other parts from reference TRBV7-6 and TRBJ2-3): GAGVSQSPRYKVTKRGQDVALRCDPISGHVSLYWYRQALGQGPEFLTYFNYEAQQDKSGLPNDRFSAERPEGSISTLTIQRTEQRDSAMYRCASSPRTRTDTQYFGPGTRLTVL.